A selection of T cell receptor beta chains follows, all from one sample in a study of blood T cell repertoires in COVID-19. TCRdb keeps only in-frame clones here, not all; method: immunoSEQ multiplex PCR. The profile shows some 130,000 clones, 90% of them singletons. Sequences were obtained from peripheral blood. These receptors all stem from a man aged 60 to 69 with COVID-19, enrolled during active disease. Each CDR3 is given with its conserved first and last residue. The D gene is left open where the match is weak. Clone size is stated in some rows and not others, as once, few, many or a class when expanded.

>NA|TRBD1|TRBJ2-7|TRBV28
CASIDRAGQRGEQYF
TGTGCCAGCATCGACAGGGCGGGTCAGCGAGGCGAGCAGTACTTC
>NA|NA|TRBJ2-3|TRBV5-1
CASSLGQLADTQYF
TGCGCCAGCAGCTTGGGTCAGTTGGCAGATACGCAGTATTTT
>NA|NA|TRBJ2-1|TRBV7-8
CASIPEGSSYNEQFF
TGTGCCAGCATCCCAGAGGGAAGCTCCTACAATGAGCAGTTCTTC
>once|TRBD2|TRBJ2-5|TRBV9
CASSFGGRANEETQYF
TGTGCCAGCAGCTTTGGCGGGAGGGCCAATGAAGAGACCCAGTACTTC
>once|TRBD1|TRBJ2-2|TRBV19
CASSIEGQGLLWGGELFF
TGTGCCAGTAGTATAGAGGGACAGGGCCTCCTGTGGGGCGGGGAGCTGTTTTTT
>NA|NA|TRBJ1-2|TRBV18
CASSLNRDGGGYTF
TGTGCCAGCTCACTCAACAGGGACGGCGGAGGCTACACCTTC
>NA|NA|TRBJ2-7|TRBV6-6
CASSYGRGYEQYF
TGTGCCAGCAGTTACGGCAGGGGATACGAGCAGTACTTC
>NA|NA|TRBJ2-1|TRBV9
CASSENLGEDEQFF
TGTGCCAGCAGCGAGAACCTAGGGGAGGATGAGCAGTTCTTC
>few|TRBD1|TRBJ1-2|TRBV2
CASKMGTGGLYGYTF
TGTGCCAGCAAAATGGGGACAGGGGGCCTCTATGGCTACACCTTC
>NA|NA|TRBJ2-5|TRBV6-5
CASSYSSAGRETQYF
TGTGCCAGCAGTTACTCGAGTGCGGGGAGAGAGACCCAGTACTTC
>NA|NA|TRBJ1-1|TRBV19
CASSTLGHMNTEAFF
TGTGCCAGTAGTACCTTGGGACATATGAACACTGAAGCTTTCTTT
>NA|NA|TRBJ2-2|TRBV5-4
CASSRHRNTGELFF
TGTGCCAGCAGCCGTCATAGGAACACCGGGGAGCTGTTTTTT
>NA|TRBD1|TRBJ2-6|TRBV15
CATSPPDRVGANVLTF
TGTGCCACCAGCCCCCCCGACAGGGTTGGGGCCAACGTCCTGACTTTC
>NA|TRBD1|TRBJ2-5|TRBV5-1
CASSLNRDRDQETQYF
TGCGCCAGCAGCCTAAACCGGGACAGGGATCAAGAGACCCAGTACTTC
>NA|NA|TRBJ2-7|TRBV11-1
CASSWAGFGYEQYF
TGTGCCAGCAGCTGGGCGGGGTTTGGCTACGAGCAGTACTTC
>few|TRBD1|TRBJ1-5|TRBV7-8
CASSLAGGYQPQHF
TGTGCCAGCAGCTTAGCAGGGGGCTATCAGCCCCAGCATTTT
>few|NA|TRBJ2-7|TRBV29-1
CSVGTASYEQYF
TGCAGCGTTGGGACAGCCTCCTACGAGCAGTACTTC
>NA|NA|TRBJ1-1|TRBV30
CAWSVLKYGVIDPLNTEAFF
TGTGCCTGGAGTGTACTTAAGTACGGAGTCATCGACCCTTTGAACACTGAAGCTTTCTTT
>NA|TRBD2|TRBJ2-7|TRBV27
CASSVTPSGRGYEQYF
TGTGCCAGCAGTGTTACTCCTAGCGGGAGGGGGTACGAGCAGTACTTC
>NA|NA|TRBJ1-2|TRBV7-9
CASSPQVRYGYTF
TGTGCCAGCAGCCCCCAGGTTCGCTATGGCTACACCTTC
>NA|TRBD2|TRBJ2-1|TRBV11-2
CASSLGLVLRNEQFF
TGTGCCAGCAGCTTGGGACTAGTCCTGAGAAATGAGCAGTTCTTC
>NA|NA|TRBJ2-1|TRBV7-3
CASSPQAGSYNEQFF
TGTGCCAGCAGCCCCCAAGCCGGCTCCTACAATGAGCAGTTCTTC
>NA|NA|TRBJ1-1|TRBV3-1/TRBV3-2
CASSQRKALRDTEAFF
TGTGCCAGCAGCCAACGAAAGGCACTCAGGGACACTGAAGCTTTCTTT
>NA|TRBD1|TRBJ2-1|TRBV24-1
CATRDRESYNEQFF
TGTGCCACCAGAGACAGGGAATCCTACAATGAGCAGTTCTTC
>NA|NA|TRBJ2-7|TRBV7-6
CASSLTSRSTEQYF
TGTGCCAGCAGCTTAACGTCTAGATCCACGGAGCAGTACTTC
>NA|NA|TRBJ2-3|TRBV5-1
CASSLVPDRSTDTQYF
TGCGCCAGCAGCTTGGTACCCGACAGGAGCACAGATACGCAGTATTTT
>NA|NA|TRBJ1-6|TRBV5-1
CASSLVENSPLHF
TGCGCCAGCAGCTTGGTAGAGAATTCACCCCTCCACTTT
>NA|NA|TRBJ1-3|TRBV5-1
CASSPGSSGNTIYF
TGCGCCAGCAGCCCAGGCAGCTCTGGAAACACCATATATTTT
>NA|NA|TRBJ2-7|TRBV3-1/TRBV3-2
CASSLTAGTYEQYF
TGTGCCAGCAGCCTTACGGCGGGGACCTACGAGCAGTACTTC
>NA|TRBD2|TRBJ2-1|TRBV5-1
CASSFRGGGLAGVENEQFF
TGCGCCAGCAGCTTTCGGGGGGGCGGACTAGCGGGAGTAGAAAATGAGCAGTTCTTC
>NA|NA|TRBJ1-2|TRBV6-5
CASSPGLQGVYGYTF
TGTGCCAGCAGCCCGGGTCTACAGGGAGTCTATGGCTACACCTTC
>NA|TRBD2|TRBJ2-1|TRBV19
CASSITGTSGSVEQFF
TGTGCCAGTAGTATCACCGGGACTAGCGGGAGTGTTGAGCAGTTCTTC
>NA|TRBD2|TRBJ2-3|TRBV4-3
CASSQDYLAGVLTDTQYF
TGCGCCAGCAGCCAAGATTATCTGGCGGGAGTCCTCACAGATACGCAGTATTTT
>once|NA|TRBJ1-1|TRBV3-1/TRBV3-2
CASSLRVGAEAFF
TGTGCCAGCAGCCTTCGGGTGGGAGCTGAAGCTTTCTTT
>NA|TRBD2|TRBJ2-3|TRBV5-8
CASSLIPRGREDTQYF
TGTGCCAGCAGCTTAATCCCTCGCGGGAGGGAAGATACGCAGTATTTT
>NA|TRBD2|TRBJ2-2|TRBV4-2
CASSQDLGGDGTGELFF
TGTGCCAGCAGCCAAGATTTGGGGGGGGACGGCACCGGGGAGCTGTTTTTT
>NA|NA|TRBJ2-7|TRBV4-3
CASSQDAEAQTYEQYF
TGCGCCAGCAGCCAAGATGCGGAAGCGCAGACCTACGAGCAGTACTTC
>once|TRBD1|TRBJ1-2|TRBV30
CAWSPDRGLYGYTF
TGTGCCTGGAGCCCGGACAGGGGACTCTATGGCTACACCTTC
>NA|NA|TRBJ1-1|TRBV5-1
CASSYSTARNTEAFF
TGCGCCAGCAGCTATTCGACAGCTAGGAACACTGAAGCTTTCTTT
>NA|NA|TRBJ1-3|TRBV7-9
CASSLLNLVGNTIYF
TGTGCCAGCAGCTTATTAAATCTCGTTGGAAACACCATATATTTT
>NA|NA|TRBJ2-5|TRBV5-1
CASSFPGGQETQYF
TGCGCCAGCAGCTTTCCTGGAGGGCAAGAGACCCAGTACTTC
>NA|NA|TRBJ1-1|TRBV7-9
CASSLTQGTTEAFF
TGTGCCAGCAGCTTAACCCAGGGGACCACTGAAGCTTTCTTT
>NA|TRBD1|TRBJ1-6|TRBV4-2
CASSHPSGQGYSPLHF
TGTGCCAGCAGCCACCCGTCGGGACAGGGCTATTCACCCCTCCACTTT